The clone carrying this TCR beta chain was seen only once. The antigen remains undetermined. CDR1 is MRHNA and CDR2 is SNTAGT in the germline V gene. The CDR3 is 17 residues long. With 6 bases removed from V and 0 bases from J, the gap between germline ends came to 18 bases. The source of the sample is a study of graft-versus-host responses after intestinal transplantation. Study background: Multivisceral, liver-intestinal, or isolated intestinal transplants were received by the recipients. Anti-thymocyte globulin induction, then tacrolimus and steroids for two to four years, went to all recipients. Findings and limits, study-wide: Individuals who had graft-donor T cell macrochimerism had allografts that showed high graft-versus-host to host-versus-graft clonal ratios. Some GvH clones appeared in ileal mucosa or blood before recipient bone marrow.

Libraries were prepared by immunoSEQ multiplex PCR; TCRdb keeps only in-frame clonotypes and omits some of them. The repertoire holds more than 90,000 clones, around 94% seen once, with about 0.2% in the top ten. This chain uses TRBV6-4 with TRBJ1-5; D is possibly TRBD1 (5 bases). The sample consisted of unstimulated CD4+ T cells sorted from spleen or lymph node cells, taken before transplant. This TCR was recovered from a human donor who was the organ donor for an intestinal transplant. CDR3 amino acids: CASREGRILYSNQPQHF. The CDR3 DNA reads as TGTGCCAGCAGGGAGGGGCGGATTTTATATAGCAATCAGCCCCAGCATTTT.